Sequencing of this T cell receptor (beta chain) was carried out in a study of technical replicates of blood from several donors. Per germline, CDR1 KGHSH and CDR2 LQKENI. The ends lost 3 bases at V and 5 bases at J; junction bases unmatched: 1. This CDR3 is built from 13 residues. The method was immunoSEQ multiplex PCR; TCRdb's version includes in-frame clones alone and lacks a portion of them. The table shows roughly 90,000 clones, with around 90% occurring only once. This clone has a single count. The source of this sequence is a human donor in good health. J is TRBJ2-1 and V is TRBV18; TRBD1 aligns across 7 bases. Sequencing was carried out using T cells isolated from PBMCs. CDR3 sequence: CASSPDRNNEQFF. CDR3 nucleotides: TGTGCCAGCTCACCGGACAGGAACAATGAGCAGTTCTTC.